This T cell receptor beta chain is drawn from a study of blood T cell repertoires in COVID-19. The CDR3 totals 12 residues. V lost 3 bases, J lost 6 bases, and 5 bases lay in between. The germline gives CDR1 MNHEY, CDR2 SMNVEV (reference sequence). Method: immunoSEQ multiplex PCR; TCRdb's copy keeps in-frame clones and lacks some. The sample holds some 200,000 clones; around 90% are singletons and the top ten take around 12%. Sequenced input: peripheral blood. The chain carries TRBV27 and TRBJ2-2; D uncertain. The receptor was isolated from a woman between 18 and 30 years old who had recovered from COVID-19. CDR3 bases: TGTGCCAGCAGTTTTTCGTCCGGGGAGCTGTTTTTT. Its translation is CASSFSSGELFF.